This entry lists 9 T cell receptor beta chains sequenced from one sample in a study of T cell changes during pregnancy in multiple sclerosis. The method was immunoSEQ multiplex PCR; TCRdb's version includes in-frame clones alone and lacks a portion of them. The sample has tens of thousands of clones, over 75% seen once; the top ten hold 7.7%. Sequenced here: CD8+ T cells from peripheral blood mononuclear cells, sampled after pregnancy. The source is a female donor with multiple sclerosis, enrolled in a pregnancy study.

This chain connects TRBV30 to TRBJ1-1, with 7 nucleotides matching TRBD1. Germline-derived CDR1 and CDR2 are GTSNPN and SVGIG (reference sequence). J was trimmed by 1 base and V by 0 bases; bases with no gene match: 14. This CDR3 contains 18 residues. The CDR3 sequence: CAWSVRWGQSVPNTEAFF. The CDR3 DNA is TGTGCCTGGAGTGTACGTTGGGGACAGTCGGTCCCGAACACTGAAGCTTTCTTT.

This clone is medium-sized (0.01 to 0.1%) within its sample. The genes are TRBV19 and TRBJ2-7; TRBD1 might be the D (6 bases). V lost 5 bases and J lost 4, with 12 bases in between. CDR1 and CDR2 (germline): LNHDA, SQIVND (reference sequence). The CDR3 extends over 13 amino acids. The CDR3 DNA sequence: TGTGCCAGTAGTCCGACCCAGGGGTACGAGCAGTACTTC. Translation: CASSPTQGYEQYF. The variable domain in full, completed from reference TRBV19 and TRBJ2-7, reads DGGITQSPKYLFRKEGQNVTLSCEQNLNHDAMYWYRQDPGQGLRLIYYSQIVNDFQKGDIAEGYSVSREKKESFPLTVTSAQKNPTAFYLCASSPTQGYEQYFGPGTRLTVT.

This sequence joins TRBV4-3 and TRBJ2-1, with D perhaps TRBD2 (5 bases). From germline, CDR1 is LGHNA and CDR2 YSLEER. The CDR3 covers 17 residues. V lost 3 bases, J lost 0 bases, and 15 bases lay in between. Written as DNA, the CDR3 is TGCGCCAGCAGCCACTTTTTCGGGGTTAACTCCTACAATGAGCAGTTCTTC. Translating gives CASSHFFGVNSYNEQFF.

V and J are TRBV2 and TRBJ2-7; TRBD1 agrees at 8 bases. The length of the CDR3 is 15 residues. Trimming removed 3 bases from V and 3 bases from J; junction bases left unmatched: 7. Germline CDR1 and CDR2: SNHLY and FYNNEI. CDR3 sequence (DNA): TGTGCCAGCAGTGAGGTGGGGACAGGAGGCTACGAGCAGTACTTC. Residues: CASSEVGTGGYEQYF.

This clone was seen just once. This chain uses TRBV10-2 with TRBJ2-1, with D unresolved. CDR1 WSHSY and CDR2 SAAADI come from the germline V gene. The CDR3 consists of 15 residues. The germline V and J ends were trimmed by 0 bases and 0 bases, with 6 bases remaining between them. The CDR3 DNA follows: TGCGCCAGCAGTGAGTCCCCTAGCTCCTACAATGAGCAGTTCTTC. It yields the protein CASSESPSSYNEQFF.

The V gene is TRBV13, the J gene TRBJ2-2; 7 bases align to TRBD2. This CDR3 is built from 16 residues. With 6 bases clipped from V and 11 bases from J, the junction kept 18 bases outside the gene matches. Germline V gives CDR1 PRHDT, CDR2 FYEKMQ (reference sequence). The CDR3, as DNA: TGTGCCAGCAGTCCCGAAGCGGGAATAAGTTTCCGTGAGCTGTTTTTT. Its translation is CASSPEAGISFRELFF.

This chain joins TRBV29-1 and TRBJ2-7; D gene unclear. V lost 0 bases, J lost 4 bases, and 7 bases lay in between. The CDR3 contains 12 residues. Looked up from germline, CDR1 is SQVTM and CDR2 is ANQGSEA. The CDR3 is CSVEDLEYEQYF. The CDR3 DNA reads as TGCAGCGTTGAAGACTTGGAGTACGAGCAGTACTTC.

The V call is TRBV5-4, the J call TRBJ1-1, with D possibly matching TRBD1 (5 bases). Looked up from germline, CDR1 is SGHNT and CDR2 is YYREEE (reference sequence). This CDR3 spans 13 amino acids. Trimming left V 4 bases short and J 7 bases short, with 14 bases between. The CDR3 is CASSPGGAGEAFF. DNA of the CDR3: TGTGCCAGCAGCCCGGGAGGGGCGGGTGAAGCTTTCTTT.

The chain carries TRBV4-3 and TRBJ2-7, with D perhaps TRBD2 (6 bases). The V end was cut by 1 base, the J end by 0 bases, with 10 bases between. Germline loops: CDR1 LGHNA, CDR2 YSLEER. The CDR3 covers 15 residues. In nucleotides, the CDR3 is TGCGCCAGCAGCCAAGGATGGGACTCCTCCTACGAGCAGTACTTC. Its protein is CASSQGWDSSYEQYF.